A single sample gave rise to the 11 T cell receptor beta chains below, sequenced in a study of blood T cells in healthy people across ages. Using a J-beta primer mix together with a sample-barcoded 5' primer, a second PCR was run for roughly 6 to 12 cycles. MiXCR, applied by TCRdb to the 5' RACE reads, yields one record per CDR3 protein. The profile covers about 1.4 million distinct CDR3 sequences, with 59% appearing a single time and 6.7% taken by the ten largest. The source material was blood. Receptors were obtained from a man between 18 and 35 years old in good health.

This chain joins TRBV15 and TRBJ1-2; no clear D gene. The germline CDR1 and CDR2 sequences are LNHNV and YYDKDF (reference sequence). Trimming stripped 8 bases from V and 2 bases from J, with 12 bases between. The CDR3 runs 13 residues. CDR3 nucleotide sequence: TGTGCCACCGCGTCAACAGAAAACTATGGCTACACCTTC. It encodes CATASTENYGYTF.

J is TRBJ2-7 and V is TRBV28; a weak D match, TRBD2 (5 bases). The end of the DNA fits TRBJ2-5 better, so the J call may be wrong. The CDR3 has 12 residues. Germline CDR1 is MDHEN and CDR2 is SYDVKM. The CDR3 region is CASSFRRGTQYF. The CDR3 nucleotides are TGTGCCAGCAGTTTCCGACGGGGGACCCAGTACTTC.

V is TRBV7-2 and J is TRBJ1-6; D gene uncertain. With 1 base removed from V and 4 bases from J, the gap between germline ends came to 11 bases. This CDR3 is 16 amino acids long. The germline gives CDR1 SGHTA, CDR2 FQGNSA. The DNA of the CDR3 is TGTGCCAGCAGCTTAGTGGATCCCCGGTATAATTCACCCCTCCACTTT. This gives the protein CASSLVDPRYNSPLHF.

The chain uses TRBV4-2 and TRBJ2-6; TRBD2 aligns across 7 bases. This CDR3 spans 19 amino acids. The germline gives CDR1 LGHNA, CDR2 YNFKEQ. The junction had 10 bases not matched to a gene; V was cut back by 0 bases and J by 2 bases. For the CDR3, the DNA is TGTGCCAGCAGCCAAGATCGTTATTCGGGGGGTACTGGGGCCAACGTCCTGACTTTC. Protein: CASSQDRYSGGTGANVLTF.

This clonotype has more than one count but fewer than ten. V is TRBV29-1 and J is TRBJ2-3, with D tentatively TRBD2 (6 bases). Germline lookup yields CDR1 SQVTM and CDR2 ANQGSEA. The V end lost 3 bases, the J end lost 1 base, and 11 bases lay between the germline ends. This CDR3 has 14 residues. Here the CDR3 reads CSVDGRGGTDTQYF. CDR3 coding DNA: TGCAGCGTTGACGGGCGGGGTGGCACAGATACGCAGTATTTT.

This chain links TRBV20-1 with TRBJ1-5; D might be TRBD1 (6 bases). This CDR3 is 14 amino acids long. Per germline, CDR1 DFQATT and CDR2 SNEGSKA (reference sequence). The V and J ends lost 4 bases and 10 bases respectively, with 20 bases between them. The CDR3 reads CSATRQGGGGPQHF. The CDR3 nucleotides read TGCAGTGCTACCCGGCAGGGAGGGGGGGGTCCCCAGCATTTT.

This clonotype has only a few counts. The chain recombines TRBV29-1 with TRBJ2-1; 8 bases fit TRBD2. Germline CDR1 reads SQVTM; CDR2 reads ANQGSEA. The ends lost 6 bases at V and 4 bases at J; junction bases unmatched: 5. The CDR3 sequence is 13 residues long. Here the CDR3 reads CSVAREVYNEQFF. CDR3 bases: TGCAGCGTAGCGCGGGAGGTTTACAATGAGCAGTTCTTC.

V gene TRBV7-6 combines with J gene TRBJ2-3; possibly TRBD2 for D (6 bases). Germline loops: CDR1 SGHVS, CDR2 FNYEAQ. Trimming left V 5 bases short and J 6 bases short, with 15 bases between. The CDR3 is made up of 14 amino acids. The CDR3 loop is CASSPAEGLDTQYF. In DNA form, the CDR3 reads TGTGCCAGCAGCCCAGCGGAGGGCCTGGATACGCAGTATTTT.

This clonotype was seen only once. The V gene is TRBV27, the J gene TRBJ1-4; no reliable D call. The germline V gene encodes CDR1 MNHEY and CDR2 SMNVEV (reference sequence). This CDR3 contains 13 residues. V lost 6 bases and J lost 13, with 18 bases in between. For the CDR3, the DNA is TGTGCCAGCAGCCGCTCCCACGCCTTAGGACTGTTTTTT. Its translation is CASSRSHALGLFF.

The chain recombines TRBV7-9 with TRBJ1-6; no definite D call. In germline, CDR1 is SEHNR, CDR2 FQNEAQ (reference sequence). CDR3 length: 15 amino acids. The V gene lost 5 bases and the J gene lost 9 bases, with 17 bases spanning the gap. DNA for the CDR3: TGTGCCAGCAGCCCCGTGCTGGGAGCGGCTTCACCCCTCCACTTT. Translated, it gives CASSPVLGAASPLHF. Looking up the rest from reference TRBV7-9 and TRBJ1-6 gives the full variable domain: DTGVSQNPRHKITKRGQNVTFRCDPISEHNRLYWYRQTLGQGPEFLTYFQNEAQLEKSRLLSDRFSAERPKGSFSTLEIQRTEQGDSAMYLCASSPVLGAASPLHFGNGTRLTVT.

This chain uses TRBV30 with TRBJ2-7; tentative D call: TRBD1 (5 bases). Germline values: CDR1 GTSNPN, CDR2 SVGIG (reference sequence). The CDR3 runs 13 residues. V lost 1 base and J lost 2, with 9 bases in between. The chain's CDR3 is CAWSGARAYEQYF. The CDR3 nucleotides read TGTGCCTGGAGTGGTGCCAGGGCCTACGAGCAGTACTTC.